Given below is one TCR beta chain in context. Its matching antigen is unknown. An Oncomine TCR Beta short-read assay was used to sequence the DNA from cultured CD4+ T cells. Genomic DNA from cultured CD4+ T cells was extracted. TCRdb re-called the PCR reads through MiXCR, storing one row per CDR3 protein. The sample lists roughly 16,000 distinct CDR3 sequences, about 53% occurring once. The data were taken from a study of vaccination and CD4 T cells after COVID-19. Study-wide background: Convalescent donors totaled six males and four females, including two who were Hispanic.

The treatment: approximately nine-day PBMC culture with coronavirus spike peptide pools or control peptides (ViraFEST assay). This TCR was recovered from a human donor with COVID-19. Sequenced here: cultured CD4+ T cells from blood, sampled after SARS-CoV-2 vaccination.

CDR3 in amino acids: CASSEATGGQETQYF. As DNA, the CDR3 is TGCGCCAGCAGTGAGGCGACAGGGGGACAAGAGACCCAGTACTTC. J is TRBJ2-5 and V is TRBV10-1; 9 bases fit TRBD1. V lost 2 bases, J lost 2 bases, and 3 bases stayed unmatched. Germline CDR1 reads WNHNN; CDR2 reads SYGVQD (reference sequence). The CDR3 length is 15 residues.